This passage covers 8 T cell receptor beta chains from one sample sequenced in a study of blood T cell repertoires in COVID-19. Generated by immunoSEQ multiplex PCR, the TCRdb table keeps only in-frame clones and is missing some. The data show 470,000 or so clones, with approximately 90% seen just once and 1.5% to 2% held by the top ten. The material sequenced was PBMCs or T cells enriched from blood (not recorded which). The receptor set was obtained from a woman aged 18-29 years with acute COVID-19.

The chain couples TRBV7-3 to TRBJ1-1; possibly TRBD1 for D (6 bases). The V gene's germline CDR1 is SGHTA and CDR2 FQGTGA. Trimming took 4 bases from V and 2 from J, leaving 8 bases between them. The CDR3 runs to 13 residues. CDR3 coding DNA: TGTGCCAGCAGCTCGGGGACAAACACTGAAGCTTTCTTT. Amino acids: CASSSGTNTEAFF. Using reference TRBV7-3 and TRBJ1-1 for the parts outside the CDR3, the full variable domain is GAGVSQTPSNKVTEKGKYVELRCDPISGHTALYWYRQSLGQGPEFLIYFQGTGAADDSGLPNDRFFAVRPEGSVSTLKIQRTERGDSAVYLCASSSGTNTEAFFGQGTRLTVV.

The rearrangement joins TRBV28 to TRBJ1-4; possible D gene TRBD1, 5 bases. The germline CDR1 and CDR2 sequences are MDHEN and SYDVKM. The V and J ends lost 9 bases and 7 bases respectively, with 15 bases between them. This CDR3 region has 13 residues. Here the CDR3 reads CASLLGGGEKLFF. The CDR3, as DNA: TGTGCCAGTCTCCTTGGGGGGGGTGAAAAACTGTTTTTT.

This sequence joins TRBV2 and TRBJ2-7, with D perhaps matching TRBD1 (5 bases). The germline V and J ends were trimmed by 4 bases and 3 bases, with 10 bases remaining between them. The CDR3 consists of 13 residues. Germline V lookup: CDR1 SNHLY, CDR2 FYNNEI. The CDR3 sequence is CASSVGQGYEQYF. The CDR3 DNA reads TGTGCCAGCAGTGTGGGGCAGGGCTACGAGCAGTACTTC.

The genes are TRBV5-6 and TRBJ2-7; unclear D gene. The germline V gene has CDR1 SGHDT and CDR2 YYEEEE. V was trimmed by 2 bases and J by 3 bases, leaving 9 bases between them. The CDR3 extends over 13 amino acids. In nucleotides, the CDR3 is TGTGCCAGCAGCTTCTCTAACCTCTACGAGCAGTACTTC. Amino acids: CASSFSNLYEQYF.

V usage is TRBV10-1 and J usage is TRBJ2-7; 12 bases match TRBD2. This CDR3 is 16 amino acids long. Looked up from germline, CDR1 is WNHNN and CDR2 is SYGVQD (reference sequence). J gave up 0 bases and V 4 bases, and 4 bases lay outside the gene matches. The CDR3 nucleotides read TGCGCCAGCAGTGGAAGACTAGCGGGAGACTCCTACGAGCAGTACTTC. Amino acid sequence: CASSGRLAGDSYEQYF.

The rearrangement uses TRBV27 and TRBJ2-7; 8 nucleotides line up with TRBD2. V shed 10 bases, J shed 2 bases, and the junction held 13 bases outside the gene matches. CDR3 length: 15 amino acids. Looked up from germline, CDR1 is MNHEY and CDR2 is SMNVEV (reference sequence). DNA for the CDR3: TGTGCCACCCGGTGGAGCGGGAGTATAGCCTACGAGCAGTACTTC. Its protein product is CATRWSGSIAYEQYF.

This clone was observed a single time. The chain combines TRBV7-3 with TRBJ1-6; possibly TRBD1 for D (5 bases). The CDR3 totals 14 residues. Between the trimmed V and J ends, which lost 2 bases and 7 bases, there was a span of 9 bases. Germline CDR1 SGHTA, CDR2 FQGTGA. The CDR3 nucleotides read TGTGCCAGCAGCTTAGAGACAGCGAATTCACCCCTCCACTTT. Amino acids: CASSLETANSPLHF.

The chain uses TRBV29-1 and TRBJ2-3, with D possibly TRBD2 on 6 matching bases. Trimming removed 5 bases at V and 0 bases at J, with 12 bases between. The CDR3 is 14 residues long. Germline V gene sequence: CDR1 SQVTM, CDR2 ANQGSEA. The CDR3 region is CSVSPSASTDTQYF. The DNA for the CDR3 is TGCAGCGTTTCCCCTAGCGCCAGCACAGATACGCAGTATTTT.